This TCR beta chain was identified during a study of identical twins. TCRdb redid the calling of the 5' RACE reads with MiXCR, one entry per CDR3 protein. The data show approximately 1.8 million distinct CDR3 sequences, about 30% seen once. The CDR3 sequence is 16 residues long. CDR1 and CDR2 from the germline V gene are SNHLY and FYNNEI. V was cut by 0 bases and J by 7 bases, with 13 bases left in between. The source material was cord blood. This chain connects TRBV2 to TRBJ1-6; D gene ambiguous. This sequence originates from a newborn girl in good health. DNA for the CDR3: TGTGCCAGCAGTGAAGCGCTTCCGGGGTACAATTCACCCCTCCACTTT. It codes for CASSEALPGYNSPLHF. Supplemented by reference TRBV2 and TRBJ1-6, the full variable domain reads EPEVTQTPSHQVTQMGQEVILRCVPISNHLYFYWYRQILGQKVEFLVSFYNNEISEKSEIFDDQFSVERPDGSNFTLKIRSTKLEDSAMYFCASSEALPGYNSPLHFGNGTRLTVT.